This is a list of T cell receptor beta chains from one sample in a study of response to subunit inactivated influenza vaccine. TCRdb passed the RT-PCR reads through MiXCR, listing each CDR3 protein once. Among 650,000 to 700,000 distinct CDR3 sequences listed, about 15% were seen once. The sequences come from PBMCs from blood, collected less than 13 days after vaccination. These TCRs come from a man aged 45-65 years who received an inactivated influenza vaccine. Each CDR3 is given with its conserved first and last residue. D genes are given only for firm matches. A clone size is listed for some rows: how often the clone was seen (once, few, many), or a class if it is expanded.

V gene: TRBV20-1
clone size: few
D gene: NA
J gene: TRBJ2-1
CDR3 DNA: TGCAGTGCTGCTAGCGACCCCTTGGGTAATGAGCAGTTCTTC
CDR3 protein: CSAASDPLGNEQFF

V gene: TRBV11-2
clone size: few
D gene: NA
J gene: TRBJ2-1
CDR3 DNA: TGTGCCAGCAGCCGGAGCGTGTCGTTCGATGAGCAGTTCTTC
CDR3 protein: CASSRSVSFDEQFF

V gene: TRBV12-3/TRBV12-4
clone size: NA
D gene: NA
J gene: TRBJ1-5
CDR3 DNA: TGTGCCAGCAGTTTAGAGGGTTCGGGACAGCCCCAGCATTTT
CDR3 protein: CASSLEGSGQPQHF

V gene: TRBV11-2
clone size: few
D gene: TRBD2
J gene: TRBJ2-3
CDR3 DNA: TGTGCCAGCAGCCCGTGGCGGGGGGACACAGATACGCAGTATTTT
CDR3 protein: CASSPWRGDTDTQYF

V gene: TRBV10-3
clone size: NA
D gene: NA
J gene: TRBJ1-1
CDR3 DNA: TGTGCCATCAGACCCCACCCGAACACTGAAGCTTTCTTT
CDR3 protein: CAIRPHPNTEAFF

V gene: TRBV7-2
clone size: many
D gene: TRBD2
J gene: TRBJ2-3
CDR3 DNA: TGTGCCAGCAGCCGACTAGCGGGGTCCTCAGATACGCAGTATTTT
CDR3 protein: CASSRLAGSSDTQYF

V gene: TRBV27
clone size: few
D gene: NA
J gene: TRBJ2-1
CDR3 DNA: TGTGCCAGCCGTAGCGCTCGCACCTTTTACAATGAGCAGTTCTTC
CDR3 protein: CASRSARTFYNEQFF

V gene: TRBV29-1
clone size: many
D gene: NA
J gene: TRBJ2-1
CDR3 DNA: TGCAGCGCCGGGGGACAGCTCCTCCTATCCTACAATGAGCAGTTCTTC
CDR3 protein: CSAGGQLLLSYNEQFF

V gene: TRBV19
clone size: few
D gene: TRBD1
J gene: TRBJ2-2
CDR3 DNA: TGTGCCAGTAGTACTGGACAGGCCCAGGTCGGACCGAACACCGGGGAGCTGTTTTTT
CDR3 protein: CASSTGQAQVGPNTGELFF

V gene: TRBV4-1
clone size: few
D gene: NA
J gene: TRBJ2-2
CDR3 DNA: TGCGCCAGCAGCCAAGACGGAGGGGTAACCGGGGAGCTGTTTTTT
CDR3 protein: CASSQDGGVTGELFF

V gene: TRBV11-2
clone size: NA
D gene: NA
J gene: TRBJ2-7
CDR3 DNA: TGTGCCAGCAGCGCCATTACGGGACGGGCCTACGAGCAGTACTTC
CDR3 protein: CASSAITGRAYEQYF

V gene: TRBV20-1
clone size: few
D gene: NA
J gene: TRBJ2-1
CDR3 DNA: TGCAGTGCTGGCCGTCGGGACTCCTACAATGAGCAGTTCTTC
CDR3 protein: CSAGRRDSYNEQFF

V gene: TRBV5-1
clone size: few
D gene: TRBD1
J gene: TRBJ2-4
CDR3 DNA: TGCGCCAGCAGCTTGGAGGGGACAGGGGGCCAAAACATTCAGTACTTC
CDR3 protein: CASSLEGTGGQNIQYF

V gene: TRBV7-9
clone size: NA
D gene: NA
J gene: TRBJ2-7
CDR3 DNA: TGTGCCAGCAGCTTGATGGGGCCTGAGCAGTACTTC
CDR3 protein: CASSLMGPEQYF

V gene: TRBV7-1
clone size: NA
D gene: NA
J gene: TRBJ2-4
CDR3 DNA: TGTGCCAGTCCCGGACCCAAAAACATTCAGTACTTC
CDR3 protein: CASPGPKNIQYF

V gene: TRBV7-9
clone size: few
D gene: TRBD2
J gene: TRBJ2-5
CDR3 DNA: TGTGCCAGCTCTTGGACTAGCGGGGGCCGTACCCAGTACTTC
CDR3 protein: CASSWTSGGRTQYF

V gene: TRBV24-1
clone size: NA
D gene: NA
J gene: TRBJ2-3
CDR3 DNA: TGTGCCACCAGTGATGGCGGGACCGCCGGGTATACGCAGTATTTT
CDR3 protein: CATSDGGTAGYTQYF

V gene: TRBV5-4
clone size: NA
D gene: NA
J gene: TRBJ2-7
CDR3 DNA: TGTGCCAGCAGCTTTGGCCCCGAGCAGTACTTC
CDR3 protein: CASSFGPEQYF

V gene: TRBV12-3/TRBV12-4
clone size: NA
D gene: TRBD2
J gene: TRBJ2-3
CDR3 DNA: TGTGCCAGCAGTTTATTGGCGGGGGGGCAGAGAGATACGCAGTATTTT
CDR3 protein: CASSLLAGGQRDTQYF

V gene: TRBV7-9
clone size: few
D gene: NA
J gene: TRBJ1-5
CDR3 DNA: TGTGCCAGCAGCTTATCAGGGCTCGATCAGCCCCAGCATTTT
CDR3 protein: CASSLSGLDQPQHF

V gene: TRBV29-1
clone size: NA
D gene: TRBD2
J gene: TRBJ2-1
CDR3 DNA: TGCAGCGTTGGTCCGGGAGCGGGAAGGGCCAACAATGAGCAGTTCTTC
CDR3 protein: CSVGPGAGRANNEQFF

V gene: TRBV20-1
clone size: few
D gene: NA
J gene: TRBJ1-4
CDR3 DNA: TGCAGTGCTAGGTACCCCAGAGGGTTACGGAATGAAAAACTGTTTTTT
CDR3 protein: CSARYPRGLRNEKLFF

V gene: TRBV11-2
clone size: NA
D gene: TRBD1
J gene: TRBJ1-4
CDR3 DNA: TGTGCCAGCAGCTCCAACGACAGGGCTCGGATGTCTGAAAAACTGTTTTTT
CDR3 protein: CASSSNDRARMSEKLFF

V gene: TRBV6-2/TRBV6-3
clone size: NA
D gene: NA
J gene: TRBJ2-7
CDR3 DNA: TGTGCCAGCGGTAACGCGGGGCCCTACGAGCAGTACTTC
CDR3 protein: CASGNAGPYEQYF

V gene: TRBV7-9
clone size: NA
D gene: NA
J gene: TRBJ1-6
CDR3 DNA: TGTGCCAGCAGCTTACTTGGGGTCACCCTCCACTTT
CDR3 protein: CASSLLGVTLHF

V gene: TRBV12-3/TRBV12-4
clone size: few
D gene: TRBD2
J gene: TRBJ2-3
CDR3 DNA: TGTGCCAGCAGTCGGTCAGCGGGAGTTGCAGATACGCAGTATTTT
CDR3 protein: CASSRSAGVADTQYF

V gene: TRBV10-3
clone size: NA
D gene: NA
J gene: TRBJ1-1
CDR3 DNA: TGTGCCATCAGTGAGTCGAAGGGCGAGCTCAACACTGAAGCTTTCTTT
CDR3 protein: CAISESKGELNTEAFF

V gene: TRBV30
clone size: many
D gene: TRBD1
J gene: TRBJ1-4
CDR3 DNA: TGTGCCTGGAGTTCGGGACAGCATAGTGAAAAACTGTTTTTT
CDR3 protein: CAWSSGQHSEKLFF

V gene: TRBV10-2
clone size: NA
D gene: TRBD2
J gene: TRBJ2-3
CDR3 DNA: TGCGCCAGCAGAGGACTAGCGGGGGGGCGGAGTAGGGATACGCAGTATTTT
CDR3 protein: CASRGLAGGRSRDTQYF

V gene: TRBV27
clone size: few
D gene: NA
J gene: TRBJ2-7
CDR3 DNA: TGTGCCAGCAGTTTTGGGGGCGTAGCAAGCGAGCAGTACTTC
CDR3 protein: CASSFGGVASEQYF

V gene: TRBV30
clone size: few
D gene: NA
J gene: TRBJ2-2
CDR3 DNA: TGTGCCTGGAAAGGGGACCTTTCCGGGGAGCTGTTTTTT
CDR3 protein: CAWKGDLSGELFF

V gene: TRBV28
clone size: few
D gene: TRBD2
J gene: TRBJ2-7
CDR3 DNA: TGTGCCAGCAGTCCGGGACTAGCGATTTCCTACGAGCAGTACTTC
CDR3 protein: CASSPGLAISYEQYF

V gene: TRBV4-3
clone size: once
D gene: NA
J gene: TRBJ1-2
CDR3 DNA: TGCGCCAGCAGCCAAGATGCCAGACCCTATGGCTACACCTTC
CDR3 protein: CASSQDARPYGYTF

V gene: TRBV11-2
clone size: many
D gene: TRBD2
J gene: TRBJ2-7
CDR3 DNA: TGTGCCAGCAGGGACCCGGGACTAGCTCTTGCGGAGCAGTACTTC
CDR3 protein: CASRDPGLALAEQYF

V gene: TRBV12-3/TRBV12-4
clone size: many
D gene: NA
J gene: TRBJ2-1
CDR3 DNA: TGTGCCAGCAGTGTCGCGGTGGACAACAATGAGCAGTTCTTC
CDR3 protein: CASSVAVDNNEQFF

V gene: TRBV6-5
clone size: NA
D gene: TRBD1
J gene: TRBJ1-6
CDR3 DNA: TGTGCCAGCAGTTTCGAGGGGGCAGTCAATTCACCCCTCCACTTT
CDR3 protein: CASSFEGAVNSPLHF

V gene: TRBV6-4
clone size: many
D gene: TRBD2
J gene: TRBJ2-1
CDR3 DNA: TGTGCCAGCAGTGACGCTAGCGGGAACCTCTACAATGAGCAGTTCTTC
CDR3 protein: CASSDASGNLYNEQFF

V gene: TRBV2
clone size: NA
D gene: NA
J gene: TRBJ2-3
CDR3 DNA: TGTGCCAGCAGTGAACTCATAGCGACTAGCACAGATACGCAGTATTTT
CDR3 protein: CASSELIATSTDTQYF

V gene: TRBV9
clone size: few
D gene: TRBD2
J gene: TRBJ2-7
CDR3 DNA: TGTGCCAGCAGTCAAAGCGGGAGGGCCGTGGACGAGCAGTACTTC
CDR3 protein: CASSQSGRAVDEQYF

V gene: TRBV18
clone size: NA
D gene: NA
J gene: TRBJ1-1
CDR3 DNA: TGTGCCAGCTCACAGCAAAAGAACACTGAAGCTTTCTTT
CDR3 protein: CASSQQKNTEAFF

V gene: TRBV10-2
clone size: NA
D gene: TRBD1
J gene: TRBJ2-2
CDR3 DNA: TGCGCCAGCAGGGCGCAGGGGGCTACCGGGGAGCTGTTTTTT
CDR3 protein: CASRAQGATGELFF

V gene: TRBV20-1
clone size: NA
D gene: TRBD1
J gene: TRBJ1-4
CDR3 DNA: TGCAGTGCTAGTCAGACAGGGGGAAGGGAAAAACTGTCTTTT
CDR3 protein: CSASQTGGREKLSF

V gene: TRBV20-1
clone size: NA
D gene: TRBD1
J gene: TRBJ2-7
CDR3 DNA: TGCAGTGCCAGGCCCCAGACAGGGACCGAGCAGTACTTC
CDR3 protein: CSARPQTGTEQYF

V gene: TRBV7-4
clone size: few
D gene: NA
J gene: TRBJ2-2
CDR3 DNA: TGTGCCAGCAGCTCGCGGTCCGGGACCAAATCCTACCCTAACACCGGGGAGCTGTTTTTT
CDR3 protein: CASSSRSGTKSYPNTGELFF

V gene: TRBV6-2/TRBV6-3
clone size: NA
D gene: TRBD1
J gene: TRBJ2-3
CDR3 DNA: TGTGCCAGCAGTTACTTTCGACAGGGTGCAGATACGCAGTATTTT
CDR3 protein: CASSYFRQGADTQYF

V gene: TRBV10-3
clone size: NA
D gene: TRBD1
J gene: TRBJ2-3
CDR3 DNA: TGTGCCATCAGTAACCGACAGGGGTCTATCACAGATACGCAGTATTTT
CDR3 protein: CAISNRQGSITDTQYF